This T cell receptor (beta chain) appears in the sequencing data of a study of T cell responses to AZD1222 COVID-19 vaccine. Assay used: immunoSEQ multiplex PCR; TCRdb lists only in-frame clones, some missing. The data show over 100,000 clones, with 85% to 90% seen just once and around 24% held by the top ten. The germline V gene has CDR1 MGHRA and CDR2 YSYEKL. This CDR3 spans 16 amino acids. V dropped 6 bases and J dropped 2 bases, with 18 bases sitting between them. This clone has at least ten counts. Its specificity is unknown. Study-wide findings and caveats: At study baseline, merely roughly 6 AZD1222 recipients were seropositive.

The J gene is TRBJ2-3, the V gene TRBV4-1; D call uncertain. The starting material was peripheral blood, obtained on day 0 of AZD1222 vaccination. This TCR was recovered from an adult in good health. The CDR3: CASSPTPRRATDTQYF. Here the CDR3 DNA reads TGCGCCAGCAGTCCAACACCTAGAAGGGCCACAGATACGCAGTATTTT.